Listed below are T cell receptor beta chains from one sample, sequenced in a study of T cell changes during pregnancy in multiple sclerosis. Generated by immunoSEQ multiplex PCR, the TCRdb table keeps only in-frame clones and is missing some. In the table there are tens of thousands of clones, about 91% of which are singletons. Sequenced material: peripheral blood, taken after pregnancy. The receptors here all came from a female donor with multiple sclerosis, enrolled in a pregnancy study. Both conserved end residues are part of each CDR3. D genes are given only for firm matches. The size entry is marked missing in some rows and otherwise reads once, few, many or a size class.

TRBJ2-7 . TRBV27 TRBD2 CASSLSGGEDYEQYF TGTGCCAGCAGTTTATCGGGGGGGGAGGACTACGAGCAGTACTTC
TRBJ2-5 . TRBV4-3 TRBD2 CASSLTLAGVLETQYF TGCGCCAGCAGCCTGACACTAGCGGGAGTATTAGAGACCCAGTACTTC
TRBJ1-2 once TRBV5-1 . CASSALRGANYGYTF TGCGCCAGCAGCGCACTCAGGGGCGCTAACTATGGCTACACCTTC
TRBJ1-1 . TRBV5-1 . CASSLDRMNTEAFF TGCGCCAGCAGCTTGGACAGGATGAACACTGAAGCTTTCTTT
TRBJ2-7 . TRBV6-1 TRBD2 CASSEMASGSFSYEQYF TGTGCCAGCAGTGAAATGGCTAGCGGGAGTTTTTCCTACGAGCAGTACTTC
TRBJ2-2 . TRBV6-1 TRBD1 CASSRSTGDTGELFF TGTGCCAGCAGTAGAAGCACAGGGGACACCGGGGAGCTGTTTTTT
TRBJ2-1 . TRBV7-9 . CASSPRSNEQFF TGTGCCAGCAGCCCCCGGAGTAATGAGCAGTTCTTC
TRBJ2-3 . TRBV19 TRBD2 CASTKTSGRAPDTQYF TGTGCCAGTACCAAGACTAGCGGGAGGGCCCCGGATACGCAGTATTTT
TRBJ2-7 . TRBV4-1 TRBD1 CASSLSSGTEGYEQYF TGCGCCAGCAGTCTTTCCTCCGGGACAGAGGGCTACGAGCAGTACTTC
TRBJ1-5 . TRBV28 TRBD1 CASSLNRGPSNQPQHF TGTGCCAGCAGCCTAAACAGGGGGCCGAGCAATCAGCCCCAGCATTTT
TRBJ2-2 . TRBV7-2 TRBD2 CASSSSGVGTTGELFF TGTGCCAGCAGCTCTAGCGGAGTCGGAACAACCGGGGAGCTGTTTTTT
TRBJ2-7 . TRBV6-1 TRBD2 CASSLLAEVSAEQYF TGTGCCAGCAGTCTACTAGCGGAGGTGAGCGCGGAGCAGTACTTC
TRBJ2-1 . TRBV30 TRBD2 CAWKTLAGTRGYNEQFF TGTGCCTGGAAGACACTAGCGGGAACCAGGGGATACAATGAGCAGTTCTTC
TRBJ2-1 . TRBV13 TRBD2 CASSPGLAEYNEQFF TGTGCCAGCAGCCCGGGGCTAGCGGAATACAATGAGCAGTTCTTC
TRBJ2-1 once TRBV6-4 . CASSDSSLSRSYNEQFF TGTGCCAGCAGTGACTCCTCTTTATCCCGCTCCTACAATGAGCAGTTCTTC
TRBJ1-2 few TRBV2 TRBD1 CASTQTGQGYTF TGTGCCAGCACCCAGACAGGGCAGGGCTACACCTTC
TRBJ2-5 . TRBV7-9 TRBD1 CASSKGQGLGTQYF TGTGCCAGCAGCAAGGGACAGGGGTTAGGGACCCAGTACTTC
TRBJ2-1 . TRBV5-1 TRBD2 CASSFGTSGYNEQFF TGCGCCAGCAGCTTCGGGACTAGCGGTTACAATGAGCAGTTCTTC
TRBJ2-5 . TRBV28 . CASSPARLRGKTQYF TGTGCCAGCAGTCCGGCGAGGCTAAGGGGAAAGACCCAGTACTTC
TRBJ2-1 . TRBV11-3 . CASSPALRASSYNEQFF TGTGCCAGCAGCCCAGCCCTGCGGGCAAGCTCCTACAATGAGCAGTTCTTC
TRBJ2-3 . TRBV27 . CASSLSMRTDTQYF TGTGCCAGCAGTTTATCGATGCGGACAGATACGCAGTATTTT
TRBJ2-5 . TRBV7-2 . CASSFTGTSQETQYF TGTGCCAGCAGCTTCACCGGGACAAGCCAAGAGACCCAGTACTTC
TRBJ2-7 . TRBV5-6 TRBD2 CASSFRGVAGNEQYF TGTGCCAGCAGCTTTCGGGGGGTAGCTGGCAACGAGCAGTACTTC
TRBJ2-5 . TRBV10-3 . CAISADSAQETQYF TGTGCCATCAGTGCCGATAGCGCCCAAGAGACCCAGTACTTC